These 6 T cell receptor beta chains originate from one sample sequenced in a study of blood T cell repertoires in COVID-19. Assay used: immunoSEQ multiplex PCR; TCRdb lists only in-frame clones, some missing. Of approximately 280,000 clones in the sample, 70% to 90% were seen once. Sample: peripheral blood. Receptors originate from a woman between 65 and 79 years old with acute or convalescent COVID-19.

This clone was detected a few times. This chain links TRBV20-1 with TRBJ1-6; 8 bases map to TRBD1. Germline V gene sequence: CDR1 DFQATT, CDR2 SNEGSKA (reference sequence). This CDR3 comprises 11 residues. CDR3 region: CAGQGNSPLHF. CDR3 DNA: TGCGCAGGACAGGGCAATTCACCCCTCCACTTT.

The CDR3 loop reads CASRYNQPQHF. In DNA, the CDR3 is TGTGCCAGCAGATATAATCAGCCCCAGCATTTT. This chain links TRBV2 with TRBJ1-5; D not resolved. Germline CDR1 reads SNHLY; CDR2 reads FYNNEI. The length of the CDR3 is 11 residues. V was trimmed by 6 bases and J by 4 bases, leaving 4 bases between them.

V usage is TRBV2 and J usage is TRBJ1-1, with unresolved D. V was cut by 3 bases and J by 5 bases, with 10 bases left in between. The CDR3 is 13 residues long. Germline assignment: CDR1 SNHLY and CDR2 FYNNEI. The DNA for the CDR3 is TGTGCCAGCAGTGATGAGGGAAGAACTGAAGCTTTCTTT. Residues: CASSDEGRTEAFF.

This clone came up once. A read error may account for a junction end that differs from germline. The V and J genes are TRBV6-5 and TRBJ1-2; 7 positions match TRBD1. Germline CDR1 is MNHEY and CDR2 is SVGAGI. The length of the CDR3 is 15 residues. CDR3 bases: TGTGCCGGCAGTTCCCATCCGACAGGGTCTGCTGGCTACACCTTC. It specifies CAGSSHPTGSAGYTF.

This clone appeared a few times. This chain connects TRBV2 to TRBJ1-4, with 7 bases that match TRBD1. The trim removed 6 bases at V and 5 bases at J, leaving 3 bases unmatched. Per the germline V gene, CDR1 is SNHLY and CDR2 is FYNNEI. This CDR3 is 13 amino acids long. This CDR3 reads CASRRDRNEKLFF. In DNA, the CDR3 is TGTGCCAGCAGGCGGGACAGAAATGAAAAACTGTTTTTT.

The chain uses TRBV5-5 and TRBJ2-7, with D perhaps TRBD2 (5 bases). V shed 4 bases and J shed 13 bases, with 21 bases lying between them. The CDR3 is 13 amino acids. Germline-derived CDR1 and CDR2 are SGHKS and YYEKEE (reference sequence). The CDR3 nucleotides are TGTGCCAGCAGCAGAGCGTCGAGATACGGGGTCTACTTC. This codes for CASSRASRYGVYF.